This passage covers 18 T cell receptor beta chains from one sample sequenced in a study of monozygotic twins with cystic fibrosis. The data were produced by immunoSEQ multiplex PCR, yet TCRdb's version contains in-frame clones alone and is incomplete. Among tens of thousands of clones, 95% to 97% were seen once, and the ten largest hold about 2.9%. The sample comprised blood. Receptors originate from a girl aged 2-9 years with cystic fibrosis.

This chain uses TRBV28 with TRBJ2-5; D uncertain. Germline V CDR1 and CDR2: MDHEN, SYDVKM. With 3 bases removed from V and 1 base from J, the gap between germline ends came to 9 bases. The CDR3 has 14 amino acids. CDR3 nucleotide sequence: TGTGCCAGCAGTTTGAAGCCTATCCAAGAGACCCAGTACTTC. Translating it yields CASSLKPIQETQYF.

The CDR3 sequence: CASSLMHLSEAFF. In DNA form, the CDR3 reads TGTGCCAGCAGTTTAATGCATCTCTCTGAAGCTTTCTTT. The J gene is TRBJ1-1, the V gene TRBV27; D remains unclear. The V gene's germline CDR1 is MNHEY and CDR2 SMNVEV (reference sequence). V shed 2 bases and J shed 6 bases, with 10 bases lying between them. This CDR3 is built from 13 residues.

This chain joins TRBV4-3 and TRBJ2-2; D not resolved. The germline V gene has CDR1 LGHNA and CDR2 YSLEER. V lost 1 base, J lost 6 bases, and 6 bases lay in between. CDR3 length equals 13 residues. The CDR3 nucleotides read TGCGCCAGCAGCCAAGTGGATGCCGGGGAGCTGTTTTTT. This encodes CASSQVDAGELFF.

The CDR3: CASSTGQGLLAFF. The CDR3 DNA follows: TGTGCCAGCAGCACGGGACAGGGGCTTCTAGCTTTCTTT. The V gene is TRBV7-2, the J gene TRBJ1-1, with TRBD1 matching 10 bases. This CDR3 comprises 13 residues. Trimming at V came to 5 bases and at J to 10 bases, leaving 7 bases not matched to a gene. Per germline, CDR1 SGHTA and CDR2 FQGNSA.

DNA for the CDR3: TGCGCCAGCAGCCTGAAGATCGGCGGGAACACTGAAGCTTTCTTT. It is translated as CASSLKIGGNTEAFF. The V gene is TRBV4-1, the J gene TRBJ1-1; D gene ambiguous. The length of the CDR3 is 15 residues. CDR1 is MGHRA, CDR2 YSYEKL, per germline. V was trimmed by 4 bases and J by 1 base, leaving 13 bases between them.

V and J are TRBV10-2 and TRBJ1-1; D uncertain. Trimming pared 7 bases from V and 0 bases from J, leaving 9 bases between. This CDR3 spans 13 amino acids. Germline V CDR1 and CDR2: WSHSY, SAAADI. The CDR3 protein is CASTGPLNTEAFF. For the CDR3, the DNA is TGCGCCAGCACTGGACCGCTGAACACTGAAGCTTTCTTT.

The chain links TRBV6-6 to TRBJ2-7; 7 nucleotides line up with TRBD2. V shed 0 bases, J shed 2 bases, and the junction held 7 bases outside the gene matches. This CDR3 comprises 16 residues. From germline, CDR1 is MNHNY and CDR2 SVGAGI (reference sequence). CDR3 bases: TGTGCCAGCAGTTACTCCCAGCGGGGAGGGCCCTACGAGCAGTACTTC. Translated, it gives CASSYSQRGGPYEQYF.

This sequence joins TRBV27 and TRBJ1-4, with unresolved D. This CDR3 has 14 residues. V shed 4 bases and J shed 3 bases, with 9 bases lying between them. Germline CDR1 is MNHEY and CDR2 is SMNVEV (reference sequence). The CDR3 DNA sequence: TGTGCCAGCAGTTACGCGGCCTCTAATGAAAAACTGTTTTTT. The encoded protein is CASSYAASNEKLFF.

The chain recombines TRBV7-2 with TRBJ2-7; 12 bases fit TRBD2. The CDR3 consists of 17 residues. The germline V gene encodes CDR1 SGHTA and CDR2 FQGNSA. Losses at the gene ends were 4 bases for V and 7 bases for J; bases not matched to a gene: 14. CDR3 protein: CASSSSPSSGRAEEQYF. The CDR3 nucleotides read TGTGCCAGCAGCTCCTCCCCGTCTAGCGGGAGGGCCGAAGAGCAGTACTTC.

This clone came up once. The chain combines TRBV7-8 with TRBJ2-1, with 7 nucleotides matching TRBD2. The CDR3 has 14 residues. Germline V gives CDR1 SGHVS, CDR2 FQNEAQ. Trimming took 4 bases from V and 5 from J; bases not matched to a gene: 5. The CDR3 loop is CASSYGLVHNEQFF. In DNA, the CDR3 is TGTGCCAGCAGCTACGGACTAGTCCACAATGAGCAGTTCTTC.

J is TRBJ2-2 and V is TRBV2; a possible D gene is TRBD1 (5 bases). CDR3 length: 13 residues. Deletions cut 5 bases from V and 4 bases from J, with 8 bases between. CDR1 and CDR2 (germline): SNHLY, FYNNEI. The CDR3 DNA sequence: TGTGCCAGCAGTAGGCAGGGCACCGGGGAGCTGTTTTTT. Protein sequence: CASSRQGTGELFF.

V gene TRBV28 combines with J gene TRBJ1-1; TRBD1 matches 11 bases. Trimming removed 2 bases from V and 4 bases from J; junction bases left unmatched: 3. Germline assignment: CDR1 MDHEN and CDR2 SYDVKM. This CDR3 contains 15 residues. CDR3 loop: CASSLLGTGGTEAFF. CDR3 in DNA: TGTGCCAGCAGTTTACTCGGGACAGGGGGCACTGAAGCTTTCTTT.

The V gene is TRBV20-1, the J gene TRBJ1-1; D is undetermined. With 2 bases removed from V and 3 bases from J, the gap between germline ends came to 4 bases. The CDR3 extends over 11 amino acids. Germline CDR1 is DFQATT and CDR2 is SNEGSKA (reference sequence). The CDR3 is CSARIHTEAFF. The CDR3 nucleotides read TGCAGTGCTAGAATCCACACTGAAGCTTTCTTT.

The chain couples TRBV19 to TRBJ2-5; 7 bases agree with TRBD1. The CDR3 is made up of 15 amino acids. Germline CDR1 and CDR2: LNHDA and SQIVND (reference sequence). After removal of 5 bases from V and 7 bases from J, the junction contained 13 bases not matched to a gene. The CDR3 spells CASSFLPQGIVTQYF. In nucleotides, the CDR3 is TGTGCCAGTAGTTTTCTCCCACAGGGGATCGTGACCCAGTACTTC.

This rearrangement joins TRBV19 to TRBJ2-1; 9 bases line up with TRBD2. The junction had 9 bases not matched to a gene; V was cut back by 3 bases and J by 9 bases. The V gene's germline CDR1 is LNHDA and CDR2 SQIVND (reference sequence). The CDR3 loop spans 15 amino acids. In DNA, the CDR3 is TGTGCCAGTAGTATTAAGGTAGCGGGAGAGGGTGAGCAGTTCTTC. Amino acids: CASSIKVAGEGEQFF.

This sequence joins TRBV2 and TRBJ2-5, with D maybe TRBD2 (6 bases). V was pared by 5 bases and J by 0 bases, with 10 bases between. The germline CDR1 and CDR2 sequences are SNHLY and FYNNEI. The CDR3 spans 14 residues. CDR3 protein: CASSTTSHQETQYF. The CDR3 region has the DNA TGTGCCAGCAGTACCACTAGCCACCAAGAGACCCAGTACTTC. Full variable domain (missing parts from reference TRBV2 and TRBJ2-5): EPEVTQTPSHQVTQMGQEVILRCVPISNHLYFYWYRQILGQKVEFLVSFYNNEISEKSEIFDDQFSVERPDGSNFTLKIRSTKLEDSAMYFCASSTTSHQETQYFGPGTRLLVL.

The rearrangement joins TRBV9 to TRBJ2-7; 13 bases fit TRBD2. Germline V CDR1 and CDR2: SGDLS, YYNGEE. V was pared by 4 bases and J by 0 bases, with 4 bases of the junction left unmatched. CDR3 length: 16 amino acids. The CDR3 region is CASSPWTSGSSYEQYF. DNA of the CDR3: TGTGCCAGCAGCCCCTGGACTAGCGGGAGCTCCTACGAGCAGTACTTC.

The chain employs TRBV5-1 and TRBJ2-2; no definite D call. The length of the CDR3 is 11 residues. V lost 3 bases to trimming and J lost 4 bases, with 1 base between them. Germline values: CDR1 SGHRS, CDR2 YFSETQ. Written as DNA, the CDR3 is TGCGCCAGCAGCTCCACCGGGGAGCTGTTTTTT. Translation: CASSSTGELFF.